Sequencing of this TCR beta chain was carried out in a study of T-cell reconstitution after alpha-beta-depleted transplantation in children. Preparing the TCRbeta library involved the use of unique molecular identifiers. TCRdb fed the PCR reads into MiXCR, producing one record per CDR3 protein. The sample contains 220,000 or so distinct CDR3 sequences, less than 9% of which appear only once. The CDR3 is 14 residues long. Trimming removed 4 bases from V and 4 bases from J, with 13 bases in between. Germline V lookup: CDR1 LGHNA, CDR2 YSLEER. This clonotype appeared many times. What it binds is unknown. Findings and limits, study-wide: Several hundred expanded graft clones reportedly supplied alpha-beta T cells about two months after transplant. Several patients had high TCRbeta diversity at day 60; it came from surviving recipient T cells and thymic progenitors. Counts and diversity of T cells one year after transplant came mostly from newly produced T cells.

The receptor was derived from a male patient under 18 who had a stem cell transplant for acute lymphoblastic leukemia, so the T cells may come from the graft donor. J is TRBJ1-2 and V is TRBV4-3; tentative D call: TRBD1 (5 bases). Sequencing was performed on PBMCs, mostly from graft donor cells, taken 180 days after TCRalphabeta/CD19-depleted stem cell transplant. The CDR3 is CASSPIGGSYGYTF. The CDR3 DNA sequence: TGCGCCAGCAGCCCGATCGGGGGTTCCTATGGCTACACCTTC.